Listed below are T cell receptor beta chains from one sample, sequenced in a study of blood T cell repertoires in COVID-19. Repertoires were generated with immunoSEQ multiplex PCR, while TCRdb's copy carries only in-frame clones and drops some. The repertoire consists of about 200,000 clones, with nearly 90% occurring once and the leading ten covering roughly 4%. Sample: PBMCs or T cells enriched from blood (not recorded which). Receptor source: a woman in her 30s with acute COVID-19. Both conserved end residues are part of each CDR3. The D gene is left open where the match is weak. Where a row states a size, it is once, few, many or the class of an expanded clone; other rows omit it.

clone_size,d_call,v_call,j_call,cdr3_nt,cdr3_aa
NA,NA,TRBV4-2,TRBJ1-2,TGTGCCAGCAGCTCAGAAGACACCCGGGGCTATGGCTACACCTTC,CASSSEDTRGYGYTF
NA,NA,TRBV19,TRBJ2-7,TGTGCCAGTAGCCCTGGTGGCATGCACTACGAGCAGTACTTC,CASSPGGMHYEQYF
NA,NA,TRBV5-4,TRBJ2-1,TGTGCCAGCAGCTTGGGACTTGGAGATGAGCAGTTCTTC,CASSLGLGDEQFF
once,TRBD2,TRBV13,TRBJ2-3,TGTGCCAGCAGCCCCAACGCGGGGGTGGATACGCAGTATTTT,CASSPNAGVDTQYF
NA,NA,TRBV2,TRBJ1-1,TGTGCCAGCAGCTCGTCGGGAAGGTGGGCTGAAGCTTTCTTT,CASSSSGRWAEAFF
NA,TRBD2,TRBV4-3,TRBJ2-5,TGCGCCAGCAGCCAAGGTCTAGCGGGGGGGCAACAAGAGACCCAGTACTTC,CASSQGLAGGQQETQYF
NA,NA,TRBV9,TRBJ2-3,TGTGCCAGCAGCGTGCGACTTACGACAGATACGCAGTATTTT,CASSVRLTTDTQYF
NA,TRBD1,TRBV7-2,TRBJ1-1,TGTGCCAGCAGACCCCCGGGACAGGGGGCTAGGGGCGCTTTCTTT,CASRPPGQGARGAFF
once,TRBD1,TRBV9,TRBJ2-7,TGTGCCAGCAGCCCCTGGGACAGGGTATACGAGCAGTACTTC,CASSPWDRVYEQYF
NA,TRBD2,TRBV7-3,TRBJ2-1,TGTGCCAGCAGCCCCGGGCCAGCGGGGGACAATGAGCAGTTCTTC,CASSPGPAGDNEQFF
NA,NA,TRBV27,TRBJ1-5,TGTGCCAGCAGTTTATCGGGAGCCCTCAATCAGCCCCAGCATTTT,CASSLSGALNQPQHF
NA,TRBD1,TRBV11-3,TRBJ2-2,TGTGCCAGCAGGGATGGACAGGGCAGCACCGGGGAGCTGTTTTTT,CASRDGQGSTGELFF
NA,NA,TRBV4-3,TRBJ1-6,TGCGCCAGCAGCCAAGTGACGCGGGAGTCCCCCCTCCACTTT,CASSQVTRESPLHF
NA,NA,TRBV20-1,TRBJ1-5,TGCAGTGCTAGTGGCCTTGGCAGGGGCATTGGAGAATATCAGCCCCAGCATTTT,CSASGLGRGIGEYQPQHF
NA,NA,TRBV29-1,TRBJ1-1,TGCAGCGTTGAATTGGTCCCGGGGGAAAACACTGAAGCTTTCTTT,CSVELVPGENTEAFF
NA,TRBD1,TRBV11-2,TRBJ1-5,TGTGCCAGCAGCATACCAGACAGGGGGCCCCTTCCCCATCAGCCCCAGCATTTT,CASSIPDRGPLPHQPQHF
NA,TRBD1,TRBV11-2,TRBJ1-6,TGTGCCAGCAGCTTAGAGGGGACAGGGCCCTACCAGATTAATTCACCCCTCCACTTT,CASSLEGTGPYQINSPLHF
NA,NA,TRBV27,TRBJ1-4,TGTGCCAGCAGGGAAGGACAGCTTTTTAATGAAAAACTGTTTTTT,CASREGQLFNEKLFF